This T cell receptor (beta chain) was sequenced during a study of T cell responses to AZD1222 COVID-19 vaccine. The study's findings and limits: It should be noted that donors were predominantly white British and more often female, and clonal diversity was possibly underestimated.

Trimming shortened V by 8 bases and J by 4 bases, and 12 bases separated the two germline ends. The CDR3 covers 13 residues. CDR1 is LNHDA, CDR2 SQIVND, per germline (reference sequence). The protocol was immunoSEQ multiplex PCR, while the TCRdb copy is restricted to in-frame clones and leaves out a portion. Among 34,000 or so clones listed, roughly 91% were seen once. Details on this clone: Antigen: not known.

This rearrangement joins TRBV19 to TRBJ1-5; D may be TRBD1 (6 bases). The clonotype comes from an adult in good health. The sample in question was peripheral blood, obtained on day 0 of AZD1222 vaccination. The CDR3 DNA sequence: TGTGCCAGTGAGGGCAGGGGTAATCAGCCCCAGCATTTT. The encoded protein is CASEGRGNQPQHF.